This TCR beta chain was recovered during a study of cytomegalovirus exposure and HLA in healthy donors. Points from the study as a whole: Cytomegalovirus-associated TCR beta chains were listed, numbering some 170.

As regards this clone: Its antigen remains unknown.

PCR primers comprised 60 Vbeta and 13 Jbeta primers. This table comes from immunoSEQ multiplex PCR, and its TCRdb copy is limited to in-frame clones, with some not included. The table shows over 75,000 clones, with 9.4% occurring only once. This CDR3 comprises 16 residues. Trimming took off 3 bases at V and 0 bases at J, with 15 bases between the two ends. Germline V lookup: CDR1 SGHKS, CDR2 YYEKEE (reference sequence). The genes are TRBV5-5 and TRBJ1-1; D not certain. This TCR was recovered from a man aged 45 to 65 in good health and CMV-seropositive. The sample consisted of PBMCs. Written as DNA, the CDR3 is TGTGCCAGCAGCTGGGAGGACCTTAGCGTGAACACTGAAGCTTTCTTT. Its protein product is CASSWEDLSVNTEAFF.